This T cell receptor (beta chain) is from a study of post-analysis software for immune sequencing data. Looking at the study overall: Some patients lacked subtype; others had relapsing-remitting, secondary progressive or progressive-relapsing disease. Findings and limits, study-wide: Samples made in the same batch grouped tightly together by F measure. When compared against controls, multiple sclerosis patients showed significantly lower normalized Chao1 diversity. Patients had higher frequencies than controls of about five TRBV segments, including TRBV5-6, TRBV5-1 and TRBV20-1.

Presence of unique molecular identifiers characterized the TCR beta cDNA libraries. A population of about 0.95 to 11 million T cells gave rise to 400,000 to 550,000 cDNA molecules. One entry per CDR3 protein results from TCRdb running MiXCR on the PCR reads. The sample carries hundreds of thousands of distinct CDR3 sequences, 30% recorded once. About this clonotype: The antigen remains undetermined.

Between the trimmed V and J ends, which lost 7 bases and 7 bases, there was a span of 14 bases. Per the germline V gene, CDR1 is SEHNR and CDR2 is FQNEAQ (reference sequence). The CDR3 is 14 residues long. The source material was blood. The sequence derives from a girl aged 10-17 years with multiple sclerosis. The rearrangement links TRBV7-9 to TRBJ1-6; D is perhaps TRBD1 (5 bases). In DNA, the CDR3 is TGTGCCAGCAAATCGGGGGATTTAAATTCACCCCTCCACTTT. This translates into CASKSGDLNSPLHF.